Given below is one T cell receptor beta chain in context. This record belongs to a study of T cell changes during pregnancy in multiple sclerosis. The CDR3 totals 14 residues. Germline CDR1 is SGHTA and CDR2 is FQGNSA. The V and J ends lost 8 bases and 6 bases respectively, with 16 bases between them. Assay used: immunoSEQ multiplex PCR; TCRdb lists only in-frame clones, some missing. The sample consists of around 72,000 clones, 90% to 95% of them appearing once. The gene calls are TRBV7-2 and TRBJ2-2; a possible D gene is TRBD1 (5 bases). Sequencing used peripheral blood, obtained in the third trimester of pregnancy. This clonotype was obtained from a female donor in good health, enrolled as a control in a pregnancy study. Written as DNA, the CDR3 is TGTGCCAGCGGGGCCTCAGGGTACGCCGGGGAGCTGTTTTTT. This encodes CASGASGYAGELFF.